The rows below give T cell receptor beta chains drawn from one sample of a study of blood T cell repertoires in COVID-19. Libraries were prepared by immunoSEQ multiplex PCR; TCRdb keeps only in-frame clonotypes and omits some of them. The sample contains more than 250,000 clones, around 90% of which appear only once. Sequenced: PBMCs or T cells enriched from blood (not recorded which). The source of these receptors is a woman in her twenties or thirties who had recovered from COVID-19. The CDR3 runs from the conserved cysteine through the conserved F or W. Each record gives: V gene, clone size, D gene, J gene, CDR3 protein, CDR3 DNA. D genes are given only for firm matches. Some rows have no size entry. The others give once, few or many, or a class for an expanded clone.

TRBV4-2	NA	NA	TRBJ1-2	CASSQDNAGPYGYTF	TGTGCCAGCAGCCAAGATAATGCCGGTCCATATGGCTACACCTTC
TRBV9	NA	TRBD1	TRBJ2-5	CASSVRTGQGAETQYF	TGTGCCAGCAGCGTGAGGACAGGGCAGGGGGCAGAGACCCAGTACTTC
TRBV20-1	NA	NA	TRBJ2-5	CSFAKEETQYF	TGCAGTTTCGCGAAGGAGGAGACCCAGTACTTC
TRBV5-1	NA	NA	TRBJ1-2	CASSLRTSTSAGYTF	TGCGCCAGCAGCTTGAGGACATCCACTTCCGCAGGCTACACCTTC
TRBV28	NA	NA	TRBJ1-3	CASSPNLGLGGSGNTIYF	TGTGCCAGCAGTCCAAACCTCGGGTTGGGTGGCTCTGGAAACACCATATATTTT
TRBV7-2	NA	NA	TRBJ2-1	CASRPGTGSYNEQFF	TGTGCCAGCAGGCCTGGGACTGGATCTTACAATGAGCAGTTCTTC
TRBV21-1	NA	NA	TRBJ1-6	CASRGGLGENSPLHF	TGTGCCAGCAGGGGGGGTTTAGGGGAAAATTCACCCCTCCACTTT
TRBV7-8	NA	TRBD2	TRBJ2-7	CASSLLAGGQREQYF	TGTGCCAGCAGCTTACTAGCGGGAGGCCAAAGGGAGCAGTACTTC
TRBV11-1	once	NA	TRBJ2-7	CASSPGVYEQYF	TGTGCCAGCAGCCCGGGGGTCTACGAGCAGTACTTC
TRBV6-1	once	NA	TRBJ1-5	CASSEPPGGGNQPQHF	TGTGCCAGCAGTGAACCTCCGGGGGGAGGCAATCAGCCCCAGCATTTT
TRBV2	NA	NA	TRBJ2-3	CASRVDRASTDTQYF	TGTGCCAGCAGAGTCGACAGAGCTAGCACAGATACGCAGTATTTT
TRBV5-6	NA	NA	TRBJ2-4	CASSLPGAKNIQYF	TGTGCCAGCAGCTTGCCCGGAGCCAAAAACATTCAGTACTTC
TRBV14	NA	TRBD1	TRBJ2-1	CASSSPGQGVLNEQFF	TGTGCCAGCAGCTCCCCGGGACAGGGGGTTCTCAATGAGCAGTTCTTC
TRBV6-5	NA	TRBD1	TRBJ1-5	CASRPGQVGQPQHF	TGTGCCAGCAGGCCTGGACAGGTGGGTCAGCCCCAGCATTTT
TRBV5-4	NA	TRBD1	TRBJ1-1	CASSPRDRGTEAFF	TGTGCCAGCAGCCCAAGGGACAGGGGGACTGAAGCTTTCTTT
TRBV19	NA	NA	TRBJ1-1	CASSATGTEAFF	TGTGCCAGTAGCGCGACAGGTACTGAAGCTTTCTTT
TRBV5-5	NA	TRBD1	TRBJ1-2	CASSRDRGYGYTF	TGTGCCAGCAGTCGTGACAGGGGATATGGCTACACCTTC
TRBV23-1	NA	NA	TRBJ2-5	CASIFSGESSWETQYF	TGCGCCAGCATTTTCTCGGGGGAATCGTCTTGGGAGACCCAGTACTTC
TRBV24-1	NA	TRBD2	TRBJ2-1	CATSDPTSGSYNEQFF	TGTGCCACCAGTGACCCGACTAGCGGGTCCTACAATGAGCAGTTCTTC
TRBV2	once	NA	TRBJ2-1	CASSEGAGAYNEQFF	TGTGCCAGCAGTGAAGGGGCAGGGGCCTACAATGAGCAGTTCTTC
TRBV7-2	NA	NA	TRBJ1-5	CASSLEGGRGQPQHF	TGTGCCAGCAGCTTAGAGGGGGGGCGAGGTCAGCCCCAGCATTTT
TRBV28	NA	TRBD2	TRBJ2-1	CASRPGGTYNEQFF	TGTGCCAGCAGGCCGGGAGGAACCTACAATGAGCAGTTCTTC
TRBV5-1	NA	NA	TRBJ2-3	CASSLVQATYITDTQYF	TGCGCCAGCAGCTTGGTACAGGCTACTTACATCACAGATACGCAGTATTTT
TRBV9	NA	NA	TRBJ1-6	CASSVAVGPREGSPLHF	TGTGCCAGCAGCGTAGCAGTAGGTCCCAGGGAGGGTTCACCCCTCCACTTT